The TCR beta chain under discussion was sequenced for a study of early T cells in non-severe SARS-CoV-2 infection. In its sample, this clonotype was seen many times. V shed 5 bases and J shed 0 bases, with 14 bases lying between them. This CDR3 contains 16 residues. Germline values: CDR1 SGHTA, CDR2 FQGNSA. TCRdb called the 5' RACE reads again in MiXCR, with one record for every CDR3 protein. Here the sample spans around 46,000 distinct CDR3 sequences, around 6% being singletons. Sequenced: whole blood. This TCR was sampled from an adult who was a healthcare worker with PCR-confirmed SARS-CoV-2 infection or an uninfected control (not recorded which). The chain joins TRBV7-2 to TRBJ1-3, with D uncertain. Here the CDR3 reads CASSLTDPYSGNTIYF. The CDR3 DNA reads as TGTGCCAGCAGCCTCACAGACCCGTACTCTGGAAACACCATATATTTT.